This is a list of T cell receptor beta chains from one sample in a study of blood T cells in healthy people across ages. Via MiXCR, TCRdb re-called the 5' RACE reads, giving one row per CDR3 protein. The table records roughly 1.5 million distinct CDR3 sequences, approximately 39% of them present only once. The source material was blood. These receptors were taken from a woman aged 18-35 years in good health. Each CDR3 is given with its conserved first and last residue. The D gene is left open where the match is weak. Only some rows state a clone size, as once, few, many or a class for expanded clones.

d_gene: TRBD1; j_gene: TRBJ1-1; len: 15; abundance: many; v_gene: TRBV7-9; CDR3nt: TGTGCCAGCAGCCAACGGACAGGCATGAACACTGAAGCTTTCTTT; CDR3aa: CASSQRTGMNTEAFF
d_gene: TRBD1; j_gene: TRBJ2-7; len: 16; abundance: few; v_gene: TRBV5-1; CDR3nt: TGCGCCAGCAGCCCTTACGGACAGGGCCCCACCTACGAGCAGTACTTC; CDR3aa: CASSPYGQGPTYEQYF
d_gene: .; j_gene: TRBJ2-3; len: 13; abundance: .; v_gene: TRBV20-1; CDR3nt: TGCAGTGCCCCCCTGGGTCGATTAGCTACGCAGTATTTT; CDR3aa: CSAPLGRLATQYF
d_gene: .; j_gene: TRBJ1-1; len: 16; abundance: few; v_gene: TRBV20-1; CDR3nt: TGCAGTGCTAGAGGGGGGAGAGGAGATTTGAACACTGAAGCTTTCTTT; CDR3aa: CSARGGRGDLNTEAFF
d_gene: .; j_gene: TRBJ1-1; len: 13; abundance: .; v_gene: TRBV20-1; CDR3nt: TGCAGTGCTAGGTCCAGACTGAACACTGAAGCTTTCTTT; CDR3aa: CSARSRLNTEAFF
d_gene: .; j_gene: TRBJ2-3; len: 14; abundance: many; v_gene: TRBV29-1; CDR3nt: TGCAGCGTTGCCCAGGGGCTAAACACAGATACGCAGTATTTT; CDR3aa: CSVAQGLNTDTQYF
d_gene: .; j_gene: TRBJ1-6; len: 17; abundance: once; v_gene: TRBV4-1; CDR3nt: TGCGCCAGCAGCCAAGAGACCACTACAGGGTTTAATTCACCCCTCCACTTT; CDR3aa: CASSQETTTGFNSPLHF
d_gene: .; j_gene: TRBJ1-1; len: 12; abundance: few; v_gene: TRBV29-1; CDR3nt: TGCAGCGTTTGGAAAGCGAACACTGAAGCTTTCTTT; CDR3aa: CSVWKANTEAFF
d_gene: TRBD2; j_gene: TRBJ2-1; len: 15; abundance: .; v_gene: TRBV14; CDR3nt: TGTGCCAGCGGACCTACTAGCGGGGGCTACAATGAGCAGTTCTTC; CDR3aa: CASGPTSGGYNEQFF
d_gene: .; j_gene: TRBJ1-1; len: 13; abundance: .; v_gene: TRBV9; CDR3nt: TGTGCCAGCAGCGTAGTGGCAGGGACTGAAGCTTTCTTT; CDR3aa: CASSVVAGTEAFF
d_gene: .; j_gene: TRBJ1-1; len: 11; abundance: .; v_gene: TRBV25-1; CDR3nt: TGTGCCAGCGGAGTAAGCACTGAAGCTTTCTTT; CDR3aa: CASGVSTEAFF
d_gene: .; j_gene: TRBJ2-1; len: 15; abundance: few; v_gene: TRBV27; CDR3nt: TGTGCCAGCAGTTTAGGGGGATCTACGGGCAATGAGCAGTTCTTC; CDR3aa: CASSLGGSTGNEQFF
d_gene: .; j_gene: TRBJ1-5; len: 16; abundance: few; v_gene: TRBV21-1; CDR3nt: TGTGCCAGCAGCAAATTGGACGGAGATAGCAATCAGCCCCAGCATTTT; CDR3aa: CASSKLDGDSNQPQHF
d_gene: TRBD2; j_gene: TRBJ2-7; len: 14; abundance: .; v_gene: TRBV20-1; CDR3nt: TGCAGTGCTAAGGGACTAGCGGGTTTCTACGAGCAGTACTTC; CDR3aa: CSAKGLAGFYEQYF
d_gene: .; j_gene: TRBJ2-1; len: 17; abundance: few; v_gene: TRBV2; CDR3nt: TGTGCCAGCAGGGAAGGGGGTAGCGGGCCCTCCTACAATGAGCAGTTCTTC; CDR3aa: CASREGGSGPSYNEQFF